This T cell receptor (beta chain) was identified in a study of PD-1 blockade in classical Hodgkin lymphoma. Study-wide results and limits: By C4D1, CD4+ diversity increased significantly, especially in complete responders.

Sequenced by immunoSEQ multiplex PCR; TCRdb stores in-frame clones only, minus some. The table records 20,000 or so clones, roughly 80% of them present only once. Germline-derived CDR1 and CDR2 are MGHRA and YSYEKL. The CDR3 length is 16 residues. Between the trimmed V and J ends, which lost 6 bases and 0 bases, there was a span of 15 bases. Stated time point: cycle 4 day 1 (C4D1), after 5 to 7 weeks of nivolumab. The patients all showed relapse after autologous stem cell transplantation, while their brentuximab vedotin exposure varied. Isolation of CD4+ T cells from thawed PBMCs was performed by magnetic negative selection. As for this clone: Antigen: not known.

Source: CD4+ T cells from blood, taken before the fourth cycle of nivolumab. The TCR originated in a human donor with classical Hodgkin lymphoma. The rearrangement links TRBV4-1 to TRBJ1-3; D is undetermined. CDR3 in amino acids: CASRPIEGLSGNTIYF. CDR3 nucleotide sequence: TGCGCCAGCAGACCCATAGAGGGCCTCTCTGGAAACACCATATATTTT.